The 17 T cell receptor beta chains in this list originate from one sample, sequenced in a study of blood T cell repertoires in COVID-19. Produced via immunoSEQ multiplex PCR; TCRdb's table is partial and in-frame only. The sample lists 84,000 or so clones; about 83% were seen once. Sequencing input: peripheral blood. The receptors were gathered from a woman of 80 years or more with acute or convalescent COVID-19.

This clone has just one count. This sequence joins TRBV28 and TRBJ1-5; D is ambiguous. The V gene lost 5 bases and the J gene lost 0 bases, with 11 bases spanning the gap. Germline assignment: CDR1 MDHEN and CDR2 SYDVKM. The CDR3 length is 15 residues. CDR3 nucleotide sequence: TGTGCCAGCAGTACCGGTGTTGGTAGCAATCAGCCCCAGCATTTT. It yields the protein CASSTGVGSNQPQHF.

This clone appeared a few times. CDR3 DNA sequence: TGTGCCAGCTGTCGGGGGGGCGGGAGTGCCGGGGAGCTGTTTTTT. This encodes CASCRGGGSAGELFF. The chain couples TRBV6-5 to TRBJ2-2; 8 positions match TRBD2. The CDR3 runs to 15 residues. With V trimmed by 8 bases and J by 6 bases, 11 bases remained unmatched. CDR1 MNHEY and CDR2 SVGAGI come from the germline V gene.

In its sample, this clone was seen a few times. V and J are TRBV5-1 and TRBJ2-2; possibly TRBD1 for D (5 bases). This CDR3 is 15 amino acids long. Per germline, CDR1 SGHRS and CDR2 YFSETQ. V was trimmed by 4 bases and J by 0 bases, leaving 10 bases between them. The CDR3 sequence is CASSPGHTNTGELFF. For the CDR3, the DNA is TGCGCCAGCAGCCCCGGACACACGAACACCGGGGAGCTGTTTTTT.

About this clone: The sample carries other DNA sequences with the same CDR3. The rearrangement joins TRBV28 to TRBJ1-2, with 7 bases fitting TRBD1. With V trimmed by 5 bases and J by 2 bases, 5 bases remained unmatched. This CDR3 region has 14 residues. CDR1 and CDR2 (germline): MDHEN, SYDVKM. The CDR3 region has the DNA TGTGCCAGCAGTCCACCGACAGGGAACTATGGCTACACCTTC. Residues: CASSPPTGNYGYTF.

The chain is built from TRBV27 and TRBJ2-7; D not resolved. V was pared by 3 bases and J by 2 bases, with 8 bases between. The CDR3 loop spans 13 amino acids. Germline loops: CDR1 MNHEY, CDR2 SMNVEV (reference sequence). For the CDR3, the DNA is TGTGCCAGCAGTTTCGACCTAGCCTACGAGCAGTACTTC. Its protein is CASSFDLAYEQYF.

The chain employs TRBV6-5 and TRBJ2-5; 7 bases are a match to TRBD2. The germline gives CDR1 MNHEY, CDR2 SVGAGI. The ends lost 6 bases at V and 5 bases at J; junction bases unmatched: 9. The CDR3 consists of 14 residues. The DNA of the CDR3 is TGTGCCAGCAGCTCAGCCGGGACTATGGAGACCCAGTACTTC. As protein: CASSSAGTMETQYF.

V gene TRBV6-5 combines with J gene TRBJ1-1; 10 nucleotides line up with TRBD1. The V and J ends lost 5 bases and 3 bases, in that order; junction bases with no gene match: 3. The CDR3 is made up of 14 amino acids. Germline V lookup: CDR1 MNHEY, CDR2 SVGAGI. The CDR3 reads CASSLGQGDTEAFF. The CDR3 region has the DNA TGTGCCAGCAGTCTAGGACAGGGGGACACTGAAGCTTTCTTT.

The V gene is TRBV6-2 or TRBV6-3, the J gene TRBJ2-6; 8 nucleotides align to TRBD1. Germline CDR1 is MNHEY and CDR2 is SVGEGT. CDR3 length equals 16 residues. Trimming removed 5 bases from V and 2 bases from J; junction bases left unmatched: 5. The CDR3 spells CASSTRQGTGANVLTF. The CDR3 DNA sequence: TGTGCCAGCAGTACCAGACAGGGGACTGGGGCCAACGTCCTGACTTTC.

V gene TRBV28 combines with J gene TRBJ2-7; TRBD1 matches 8 bases. Germline CDR1 and CDR2: MDHEN and SYDVKM. The J segment lost 0 bases and the V segment lost 6 bases, leaving 1 base of the junction unmatched. CDR3 length: 13 amino acids. The CDR3 region is CASRTGGSYEQYF. DNA of the CDR3: TGTGCCAGCAGAACAGGGGGCTCCTACGAGCAGTACTTC.

The gene calls are TRBV6-5 and TRBJ2-5, with 10 bases matching TRBD2. The CDR3 runs 16 residues. Unmatched junction bases numbered 9, after V lost 3 bases and J lost 5 bases. Germline CDR1 is MNHEY and CDR2 is SVGAGI. CDR3 sequence (DNA): TGTGCCAGCAGTTATGGAGCGGGAGGGTCAGGGGAGACCCAGTACTTC. This translates into CASSYGAGGSGETQYF.

This chain uses TRBV11-1 with TRBJ1-5, with TRBD1 identical over 10 bases. The CDR3 totals 15 residues. The V segment lost 5 bases and the J segment 7 bases; nucleotides outside the gene matches: 8. Germline CDR1 reads SGHAT; CDR2 reads FQDESV (reference sequence). This chain's CDR3 is CASSLGQGPTQPQHF. CDR3 nucleotide sequence: TGTGCCAGCAGCCTGGGACAGGGGCCGACGCAGCCCCAGCATTTT. Full variable domain (rest looked up from reference TRBV11-1 and TRBJ1-5): EAEVAQSPRYKITEKSQAVAFWCDPISGHATLYWYRQILGQGPELLVQFQDESVVDDSQLPKDRFSAERLKGVDSTLKIQPAELGDSAMYLCASSLGQGPTQPQHFGDGTRLSIL.

The chain employs TRBV5-4 and TRBJ2-1; 9 positions agree with TRBD2. The germline V gene encodes CDR1 SGHNT and CDR2 YYREEE (reference sequence). The CDR3 sequence is 16 residues long. With 2 bases clipped from V and 3 bases from J, the junction kept 6 bases outside the gene matches. The CDR3 nucleotides are TGTGCCAGCAGCTTTGAGCGGGAGGTTGTCTACAATGAGCAGTTCTTC. Translated: CASSFEREVVYNEQFF.

The V gene is TRBV19, the J gene TRBJ2-3, with 9 bases that match TRBD1. Germline V CDR1 and CDR2: LNHDA, SQIVND (reference sequence). This CDR3 has 14 residues. Unmatched junction bases numbered 4, after V lost 6 bases and J lost 3 bases. CDR3 residues: CASSPGQGTDTQYF. The CDR3 DNA follows: TGTGCCAGTAGCCCCGGACAGGGGACAGATACGCAGTATTTT.

This chain uses TRBV29-1 with TRBJ2-5; 8 bases map to TRBD2. V lost 7 bases, J lost 5 bases, and 12 bases stayed unmatched. This CDR3 has 14 amino acids. Germline-derived CDR1 and CDR2 are SQVTM and ANQGSEA. Here the CDR3 reads CSAEGAGEPETQYF. The CDR3 nucleotides are TGCAGCGCGGAGGGAGCGGGAGAGCCGGAGACCCAGTACTTC.

This clone was seen a single time. This chain links TRBV6-5 with TRBJ2-3; TRBD2 matches 8 bases. V lost 8 bases and J lost 5; bases outside the gene matches: 9. Germline CDR1 is MNHEY and CDR2 is SVGAGI. The CDR3 has 14 residues. DNA for the CDR3: TGTGCCAGCCGTACTAGCGGACGTGGAGATACGCAGTATTTT. Its protein product is CASRTSGRGDTQYF.

The chain has TRBV7-6 and TRBJ2-7; TRBD2 aligns across 9 bases. V trimming: 3 bases; J trimming: 5 bases; junction bases outside the gene matches: 8. This CDR3 has 15 amino acids. The germline CDR1 and CDR2 sequences are SGHVS and FNYEAQ. CDR3 region: CASSLIAGGPDEQYF. In nucleotides, the CDR3 is TGTGCCAGCAGCTTGATTGCGGGAGGGCCTGACGAGCAGTACTTC.

This CDR3 reads CASSLGKDEQFF. As DNA, the CDR3 is TGTGCCAGCAGCCTCGGGAAGGATGAGCAGTTCTTC. J is TRBJ2-1 and V is TRBV11-2; D may be TRBD2 (5 bases). CDR1 is SGHAT, CDR2 FQNNGV, per germline. V was trimmed by 5 bases and J by 8 bases, leaving 10 bases between them. This CDR3 is built from 12 residues. Full variable domain (missing parts from reference TRBV11-2 and TRBJ2-1): EAGVAQSPRYKIIEKRQSVAFWCNPISGHATLYWYQQILGQGPKLLIQFQNNGVVDDSQLPKDRFSAERLKGVDSTLKIQPAKLEDSAVYLCASSLGKDEQFFGPGTRLTVL.